What follows are 2 T cell receptor beta chains derived from one specimen sequenced in a study of blood T cell repertoires in COVID-19. Profiling relied on immunoSEQ multiplex PCR, and the TCRdb table lists in-frame clones only, not all of them. The sample carries 200,000 to 300,000 clones, around 86% recorded once. The sequencing input was peripheral blood. Every receptor here comes from an older woman with active or convalescent COVID-19.

The genes are TRBV27 and TRBJ1-4, with D possibly being TRBD1 (5 bases). The CDR3 covers 17 residues. Germline CDR1 MNHEY, CDR2 SMNVEV (reference sequence). V was trimmed by 5 bases and J by 4 bases, leaving 20 bases between them. The CDR3 region has the DNA TGTGCCAGCAGTCCCCAAGCCCCCAGGGCTGATAATGAAAAACTGTTTTTT. Translating gives CASSPQAPRADNEKLFF.

This clone was counted only a few times. V and J are TRBV5-6 and TRBJ1-2; 8 bases fit TRBD1. V lost 2 bases, J lost 5 bases, and 2 bases stayed unmatched. CDR3 length: 13 residues. Germline V CDR1 and CDR2: SGHDT, YYEEEE. The chain's CDR3 is CASSFRQGYGYTF. CDR3 nucleotides: TGTGCCAGCAGCTTTAGACAGGGGTATGGCTACACCTTC.